This TCR beta chain stems from a study of blood T cells in healthy people across ages. Whole-study findings and limits: In older individuals, TCR beta diversity per million T cells was lower, falling roughly linearly with age. Donor CMV infection status was unknown, possibly confounding age-related changes in expanded clonotypes. The study found TCR beta diversity correlated strongly with naive T cell percentage.

This clonotype was seen at least ten times. Its specificity is not known. Next came a second PCR, run for roughly 7 to 12 cycles, which used a sample-barcoded 5' primer along with a J-beta primer mix. TCRdb fed the 5' RACE reads into MiXCR, producing one record per CDR3 protein. Seen here are around 670,000 distinct CDR3 sequences, approximately 30% observed once, and the top ten hold around 16%. The CDR3 is 14 amino acids. In germline, CDR1 is MNHNY, CDR2 SVGAGI (reference sequence). Trimming took off 0 bases at V and 8 bases at J, with 13 bases between the two ends. No fewer than 6 micrograms of total RNA were isolated from every sample.

The chain combines TRBV6-6 with TRBJ1-2; D is undetermined. The sequence was obtained from a woman aged 80 or older in good health. Sequencing was done on a sample of blood. The DNA of the CDR3 is TGTGCCAGCAGTTACTCGGATACAATGGGAGGCTACACCTTC. Encoded protein: CASSYSDTMGGYTF.